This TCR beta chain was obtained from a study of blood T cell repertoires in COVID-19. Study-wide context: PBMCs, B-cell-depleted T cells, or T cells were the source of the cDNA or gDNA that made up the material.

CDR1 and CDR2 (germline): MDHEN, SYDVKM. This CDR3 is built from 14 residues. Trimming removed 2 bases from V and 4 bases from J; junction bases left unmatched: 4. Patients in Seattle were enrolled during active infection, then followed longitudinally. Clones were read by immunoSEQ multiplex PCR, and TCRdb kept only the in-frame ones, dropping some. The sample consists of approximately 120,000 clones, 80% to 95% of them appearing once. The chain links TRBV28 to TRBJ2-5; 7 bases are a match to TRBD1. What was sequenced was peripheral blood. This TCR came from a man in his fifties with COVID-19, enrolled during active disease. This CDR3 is CASSLPGTVETQYF. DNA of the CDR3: TGTGCCAGCAGTTTACCCGGGACAGTAGAGACCCAGTACTTC.